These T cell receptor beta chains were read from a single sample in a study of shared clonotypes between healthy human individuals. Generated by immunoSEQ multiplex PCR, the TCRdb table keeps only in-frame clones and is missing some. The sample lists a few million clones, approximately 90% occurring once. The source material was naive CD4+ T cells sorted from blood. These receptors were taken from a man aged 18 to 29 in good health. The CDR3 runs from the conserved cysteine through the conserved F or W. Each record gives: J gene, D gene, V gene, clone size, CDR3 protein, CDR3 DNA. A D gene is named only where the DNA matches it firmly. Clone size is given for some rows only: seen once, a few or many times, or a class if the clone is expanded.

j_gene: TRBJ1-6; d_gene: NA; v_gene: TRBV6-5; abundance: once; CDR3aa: CASSPGFGSPLHF; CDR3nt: TGTGCCAGCAGTCCAGGTTTCGGTTCACCCCTCCACTTT
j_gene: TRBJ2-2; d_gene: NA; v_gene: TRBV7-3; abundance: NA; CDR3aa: CASSSLGTVNTGELFF; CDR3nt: TGTGCCAGCAGCTCCCTGGGGACGGTCAACACCGGGGAGCTGTTTTTT
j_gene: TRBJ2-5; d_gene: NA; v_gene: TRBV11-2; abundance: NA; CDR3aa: CASNRGTQETQYF; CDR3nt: TGTGCCAGCAACCGCGGGACCCAAGAGACCCAGTACTTC
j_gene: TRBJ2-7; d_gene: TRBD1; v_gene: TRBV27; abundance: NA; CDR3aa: CASSLDRGQTYEQYF; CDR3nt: TGTGCCAGCAGTTTAGACAGGGGGCAGACCTACGAGCAGTACTTC
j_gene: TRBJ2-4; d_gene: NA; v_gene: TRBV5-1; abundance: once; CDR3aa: CASRMGNIQYF; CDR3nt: TGCGCCAGCAGGATGGGAAACATTCAGTACTTC
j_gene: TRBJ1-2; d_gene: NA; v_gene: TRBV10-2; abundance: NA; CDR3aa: CASSEQGNGYTF; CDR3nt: TGCGCCAGCAGCGAGCAGGGGAATGGCTACACCTTC
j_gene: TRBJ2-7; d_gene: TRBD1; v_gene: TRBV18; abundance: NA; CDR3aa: CASSPLPGQVVHEQYF; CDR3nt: TGTGCCAGCTCACCCTTACCGGGACAGGTCGTCCACGAGCAGTACTTC
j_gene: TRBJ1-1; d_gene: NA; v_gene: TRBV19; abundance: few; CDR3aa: CASSLRTENTEAFF; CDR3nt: TGTGCCAGTAGTCTAAGGACCGAGAACACTGAAGCTTTCTTT
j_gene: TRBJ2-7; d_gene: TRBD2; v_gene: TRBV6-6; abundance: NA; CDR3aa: CASSLAGGSSYEQYF; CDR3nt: TGTGCCAGCAGCCTAGCGGGAGGGAGCTCCTACGAGCAGTACTTC
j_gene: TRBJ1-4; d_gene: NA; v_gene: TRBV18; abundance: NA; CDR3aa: CASSLDRDTNEKLFF; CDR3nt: TGTGCCAGCTCACTCGACAGAGATACTAATGAAAAACTGTTTTTT
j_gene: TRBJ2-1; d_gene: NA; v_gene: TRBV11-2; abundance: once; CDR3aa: CASSPIVSLYNEQFF; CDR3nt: TGTGCCAGCAGCCCTATAGTCTCCCTCTACAATGAGCAGTTCTTC
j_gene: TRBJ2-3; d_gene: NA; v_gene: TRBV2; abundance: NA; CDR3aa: CASSPTQGPQYF; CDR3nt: TGTGCCAGCAGCCCCACCCAGGGGCCGCAGTATTTT
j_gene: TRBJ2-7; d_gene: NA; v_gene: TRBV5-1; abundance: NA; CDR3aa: CASSTQVAYEQYF; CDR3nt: TGCGCCAGCAGCACCCAGGTGGCCTACGAGCAGTACTTC